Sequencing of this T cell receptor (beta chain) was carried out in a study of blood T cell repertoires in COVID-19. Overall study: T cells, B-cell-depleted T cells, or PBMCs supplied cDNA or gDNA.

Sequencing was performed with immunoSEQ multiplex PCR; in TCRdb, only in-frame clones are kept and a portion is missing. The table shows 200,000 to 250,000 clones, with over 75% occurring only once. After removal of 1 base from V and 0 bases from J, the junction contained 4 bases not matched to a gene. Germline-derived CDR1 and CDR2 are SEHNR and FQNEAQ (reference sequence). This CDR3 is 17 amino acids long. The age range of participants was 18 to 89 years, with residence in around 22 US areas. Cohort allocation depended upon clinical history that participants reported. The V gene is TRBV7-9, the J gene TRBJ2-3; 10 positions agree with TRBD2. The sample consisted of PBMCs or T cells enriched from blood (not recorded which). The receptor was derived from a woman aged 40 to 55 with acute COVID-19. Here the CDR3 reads CASSLDLAGVSTDTQYF. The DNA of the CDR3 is TGTGCCAGCAGCTTAGACCTAGCGGGGGTTAGCACAGATACGCAGTATTTT.